This T cell receptor (beta chain) was sequenced for a study of long-term antiretroviral therapy in people with HIV (dated by TCRdb to between 2021 and 2022). Study-wide context: The earliest samples were collected roughly a decade before the 2015 WHO recommendation for immediate ART, at a time when ART was usually postponed until CD4 counts fell. A retrospective serial study tested whether ART initiation and durable HIV suppression were associated with changes in peripheral blood TRB repertoire composition and diversity. Among the approximately 27 participants with HIV, eleven were female. No cross-contamination during QIAcube processing was seen in test extractions of a monoclonal T-cell line run alongside roughly 30 polyclonal samples. A total of under 250 cryopreserved PBMC samples came from a few dozen adults with confirmed HIV infection and were collected serially over a mean of about six years (range 1-12).

Based on the germline V gene (reference sequence), the CDR1 and CDR2 sequences are LNHDA and SQIVND. There are 15 amino acids in the CDR3, from cysteine to phenylalanine inclusive. Of the read, only the CDR3 DNA is kept; its 45 bases are in frame from base 1. V is reduced by 7 bases and J by 7 bases, leaving a spacing of 17 bases between them. What the research found in general, with its limitations: HIV repertoires had narrower CDR3 length ranges than controls, and the network structure suggested an antigen-experienced repertoire that shifted only slightly toward naive after ART. Because PBMC availability was limited, only the TCR beta chain was sequenced, with no alpha chain pairing. The samples were dated from about 2004 to 2017, and the ART regimens that were used may be less effective than current ART regimens. Because pre-ART samples had limited cell numbers, profiling was done on unsorted PBMC rather than on sorted CD4+ and CD8+ T cells. Starting ART was linked to a significant rise in TRB diversity, yet even after long-term ART the diversity remained significantly lower than in transplant donor controls. No data were available on ART adherence, viral resistance or therapy changes, limiting inferences about post-ART repertoire changes. Expanded TRB clones identified before ART initiation dominated the repertoire at all time points, although this dominance fluctuated and declined in many PLHIV after ART.

Inclusion was restricted to participants for whom at least one PBMC sample before ART initiation and at least two post-ART samples were available. Treatment was received in the United States of America by all participants with HIV. Cryopreserved samples of about 0.95-10 million PBMC were thawed and washed before DNA extraction. At the time of the earliest PBMC sample, participants with HIV were aged between roughly 20 and 54 years. PBMC samples from each participant spanned 1-4 timepoints before ART initiation and 2-8 timepoints after ART initiation, with a median of 7 samples. Serial HIV viral load, CD4+ T-cell count, ART history and demographic data were obtained for every participant. A Qiagen kit on a QIAcube was used to extract genomic DNA from unsorted PBMC, with samples processed in batches of 12. This clone was seen a few times. It has no known antigen specificity. Base quality data are lacking; no much larger clone is found one base away.

The immunoSEQ hsTCRB v3.0 assay was used at survey level resolution to sequence the TRB variable region. The target sequencing depth for TRB was about 40,000-55,000 T-cell genomes per sample. TRB libraries were pooled and sequenced on an Illumina MiSeq using a v3 150-cycle kit. The published analysis was carried out like this. Repertoire analysis was performed in R inside a reproducible Nextflow workflow that covered QC, data transformation and analysis. LymphoSeq2, an R package for exploring AIRR-Seq data, was used to implement custom analyses. A handful of samples yielding fewer than 5000 total TRB sequences were excluded, leaving more than 150 analyzed HIV repertoires. Among the 180 to 200 HIV repertoires that were kept, roughly 58 were collected before ART initiation and under 150 were collected after ART initiation. Each repertoire was downsampled to 5000 TRB nucleotide sequences, and summary statistics were averaged across 100 downsampling iterations. Only TRB sequences with CDR3 regions of at least seven amino acids were retained for analysis. Diversity was measured with a Shannon entropy-derived clonality score and the Gini coefficient. Repertoire networks linked the top 5000 CDR3 amino acid sequences whenever two sequences differed by an edit distance of one. For TRB CDR3 amino acid sequences, GLIPH2 was used to predict antigen specificity groups and MHC restriction. To flag known CMV, EBV, HIV or tissue antigen associations, CDR3 amino acid sequences were matched against VDJdb and McPAS-TCR. Pre-ART, post-ART and control groups were compared with Wilcoxon signed-rank tests and Holm-Bonferroni correction. The table was pulled from immuneACCESS by TCRdb, which kept in-frame rearrangements only. Such tables lose some clones; where checked, under half of the loss comes from unresolved V genes, and the rest has no known cause. Clone size and the V and J calls come from that table; the DNA yielded D and trimming. This sample comprises 20,000 to 25,000 clones, 81% of them detected only once. Around 12% of the sample rests with the top ten.

The specimen was unsorted PBMCs, collected 0.1 years before starting antiretroviral therapy. The chain uses TRBV19 and TRBJ1-6; TRBD1 is a weak D gene call, 6 bases matching. The clonotype originates from a man aged 35 to 55 with HIV. The nucleotide sequence reads TGTGCCAGTAAAGGCGGACAGATAAAGAATTCACCCCTCCACTTT. The encoded protein is CASKGGQIKNSPLHF.